The 3 T cell receptor beta chains presented below share a single source sample, sequenced in a study of blood T cell repertoires in COVID-19. Profiling relied on immunoSEQ multiplex PCR, and the TCRdb table lists in-frame clones only, not all of them. The sample contains about 42,000 clones, around 91% of which appear only once. Sequencing was done on a sample of peripheral blood. The receptors come from a man aged 25-45 years with active or convalescent COVID-19.

The chain uses TRBV27 and TRBJ2-3; TRBD1 matches 8 bases. The germline gives CDR1 MNHEY, CDR2 SMNVEV (reference sequence). Trimming at V came to 2 bases and at J to 8 bases, leaving 9 bases not matched to a gene. The CDR3 is 15 amino acids. The DNA for the CDR3 is TGTGCCAGCAGTTTACAGGGGGCTATTGGCAGTACGCAGTATTTT. It is translated as CASSLQGAIGSTQYF.

The CDR3 DNA reads as TGTGCCAGCATGGCAGGGGGCTCGGAGAAGCCCCAGCATTTT. Translating gives CASMAGGSEKPQHF. The chain couples TRBV27 to TRBJ1-5, with 8 bases lining up with TRBD1. With 7 bases clipped from V and 8 bases from J, the junction kept 10 bases outside the gene matches. CDR3 length: 14 residues. CDR1 and CDR2 (germline): MNHEY, SMNVEV (reference sequence).

This chain connects TRBV6-1 to TRBJ1-2; perhaps TRBD1 as D (6 bases). V gave up 3 bases and J gave up 4 bases, with 12 bases separating them. CDR1 MNHNS and CDR2 SASEGT come from the germline V gene. The CDR3 runs to 14 residues. The CDR3 DNA is TGTGCCAGCAGTGATACAGGACAGCCCTATGGCTACACCTTC. Translated: CASSDTGQPYGYTF.